Sequencing of this T cell receptor beta chain was carried out in a study of CD4 T cells in relation to SARS-CoV-2 and coronaviruses. The unexposed donors gave CD4+ T cells in about 2010-2019, prior to COVID-19. Isolation of CD4+ T cells took place after less than 11 days in culture. Cells permitting, SARS-CoV-2 S/N and four cold-coronavirus spikes were tested on unexposed-donor CD4+ T cells. Sequencing used immunoSEQ multiplex PCR; TCRdb keeps in-frame clones, though not all of them. This table holds some 21,000 clones, around 78% found once. V gave up 3 bases and J gave up 11 bases, with 13 bases separating them. The CDR3 contains 13 residues. Germline CDR1 is KGHSH and CDR2 is LQKENI. A word on this clone: Its specificity is unknown.

The source material was CD4+ T cells from PBMCs, cultured in vitro. This TCR was sampled from a human donor in good health. The chain has TRBV18 and TRBJ1-4; D is unresolved. CDR3 coding DNA: TGTGCCAGCTCACCCCCCCCTCCGTCGAAACTGTTTTTT. It yields the protein CASSPPPPSKLFF.